This T cell receptor beta chain was observed in a study of beta chain features in type 1 diabetes (dated by TCRdb to the late 2010s). With regard to the full study: No differences in mean age, gender distribution, total cell number or subset yield were found between patients and healthy donors. Across all samples, roughly 110,000,000 sorted cells were examined, and cell number per subset correlated strongly with RNA yield. In the study, TCRB repertoires of sorted circulating CD4+ T cell subsets from recently diagnosed type 1 diabetes patients were compared with those of matched healthy donors. Regulatory and stem cell-like memory subsets were obtained from only 8 patients and about 8 healthy donors, while naive and central memory subsets were obtained from all 30 or so donors. Findings and caveats that apply to the study as a whole: The naive, central memory and regulatory TCRB repertoires appeared to resemble one another more closely among patients than among healthy donors. Type 1 diabetes patients showed a moderate but significant shortening of TCRB CDR3 length in all four CD4+ subsets. PCR might favor shorter templates, but patient and control samples were amplified and corrected together, so any skew would affect both groups equally. Patients with type 1 diabetes made fewer insertions and deleted more nucleotides at VDJ recombination sites, implying thymic rearrangement abnormalities. Because cDNA was sequenced instead of genomic DNA, highly expressing activated cells could be over-represented, though the groups showed no difference in activation or CD3 levels. HLA sub-analyses involved small numbers of individuals, so any influence of HLA type on TCRB rearrangement remained unresolved.

The entire isolated RNA was reverse transcribed using the High Capacity cDNA Reverse Transcription Kit, and thus expressed TCRB transcripts were sequenced. Deep immunoSEQ sequencing was performed on naive, central memory and regulatory T cell samples, with an average of roughly 3.5 million total reads per sample. Sorted cells were lysed in RLT buffer, and RNA was extracted using DNase-treated RNeasy Micro or Mini kits according to cell number. Each cell subset was processed separately to prevent cross-contamination, with patient and healthy donor samples processed together. The immunoSEQ multiplex PCR was used to amplify TCRB sequences from cDNA, generating 87-bp fragments that spanned the CDR3 region. The amplicons were sequenced using the Illumina HiSeq platform. On the study's bioinformatics: Synthetic template baselines were used to correct PCR bias computationally, reads within Hamming distance 2 were collapsed, and singletons that could not be merged were discarded. By aligning reads against IMGT, V, D and J genes, CDR3 length, and insertions or deletions at six rearrangement sites were assigned. Within each subset, clonotype counts were normalized to the number of sorted cells before true diversity and Gini coefficients were calculated with the tcR R package. The overlap coefficient, calculated on TCRB nucleotide sequences, was used to quantify repertoire sharing. Entries here come from immuneACCESS through TCRdb and include only in-frame sequences with V and J called. Some clones fail to appear in such tables; in the studies checked, an unresolved V gene covers under half of the shortfall, and the cause of the remainder is unknown. The DNA was the basis for D and trimming; V, J and clone size are from that table. This sample is represented by over 150,000 clones; less than 10% of them were singletons. Together, the top ten hold around 0.5% of the sample.

At the junction V is shortened by 2 bases and J by 3 bases; bases outside the gene matches: 10. Via the germline V gene, CDR1 is KGHSH and CDR2 LQKENI. The CDR3 covers 16 residues, taking in both the cysteine and the phenylalanine. The only DNA kept is the CDR3, 48 bases in frame from the first base. This clone has more than one count but fewer than ten. Its specific antigen is unknown. The sample holds no much larger clone one base away, and base qualities are not on file. Each donor gave one peripheral blood draw, averaging approximately 120 mL, which was collected into heparinised tubes. A BD FACSAria II was used to sort naive, central memory, regulatory and stem cell-like memory CD4+ T cells with a panel that included CD45RO, CCR7, CD25, CD127, CD95 and CD27. Every sorted population had a purity above 95%. PBMCs were separated immediately by Lymphoprep density gradient centrifugation and were stained directly, without being cultured. So that batch effects would be minimized, each experiment stained and sorted samples in pairs, pairing one healthy donor with one patient.

The chain is made from TRBV18 and TRBJ2-7, with 7 bases aligning to TRBD1. This TCR was recovered from a man between 18 and 35 years old with type 1 diabetes. Sequenced sample: central memory CD4+ T cells from blood. The CDR3 is CASSPITGQTYYEQYF. In nucleotide form, the sequence is TGTGCCAGCTCACCAATTACGGGACAGACCTACTACGAGCAGTACTTC.